The present TCR beta chain was sequenced within a study of shared clonotypes between healthy human individuals (dated by TCRdb to 2020 to 2022). For the study in its entirety: A couple of women and a few men aged 18 to 49 years were included in the cohort. For each donor, three plates each were used for CD4 naive and CD4 memory, two plates were used for CD8 naive, and one plate was used for CD8 memory. To estimate repertoire size and how much clonotype sharing occurs between individuals, the study deeply sequenced the blood TCR repertoires of roughly 5 healthy adults. To increase sequencing depth and limit assay-specific biases, TCR repertoire library preparation and sequencing were carried out by different laboratories using diverse techniques. Leukapheresis yielded between about 0.9 and 10 billion PBMCs per donor.

CD8 naive samples were CD45RO-negative cells positively selected for CCR7, giving a CD45RA+CCR7+ population that excluded TemRA cells. The donors were healthy, HIV-negative adults who had no recently reported acute infections or vaccinations. All donors were Caucasian adults living in Nashville, Tennessee, USA. Blood was collected by leukapheresis, and PBMCs were isolated by Ficoll-Histopaque density gradient centrifugation and then cryopreserved in liquid nitrogen vapor phase. Analytical flow cytometry was used to check the purity and quantity of each magnetically sorted T cell population. Each sorted fraction had its genomic DNA isolated and then quantified by UV absorbance on a Nanodrop 2000c. Worth noting for this clone: Its specific antigen is unknown. Nothing much larger sits one base from this clone, and base qualities are not available. Other DNA sequences in this specimen translate into the identical CDR3.

Using the deep immunoSEQ assay, TCR CDR3 regions were amplified from genomic DNA by multiplex PCR. Extracted genomic DNA from each cell subset was spread evenly across all wells of several immunoSEQ 96-well plates, with each plate serving as a replicate. For sorted subsets, each replicate PCR was loaded with 200 ng genomic DNA, equivalent to 30,000 or so T cell genomes. The purified libraries were quantified using a Qubit 3.0 fluorometer, sized with a Bioanalyzer 2100, and then quantified again using the KAPA Library Quantification kit. A separate single-read 150-cycle Illumina NextSeq 550 flow cell was used to sequence each immunoSEQ 96-well plate. Turning to the authors' computational methods: Because only junctional sequences without quality scores were contained in the immunoSEQ output, filtering matching that applied to full-length reads could not be performed. To assign V/J genes and CDR3, sequences were annotated using PyIR, a Python wrapper for IgBLAST v1.9, with IMGT germline references. Reads with weak V/J assignments (E-value above 1e-6), missing CDR3, stop codons, out-of-frame junctions, or ambiguous translated residues were removed. V3J clonotypes were defined by identical inferred V gene, J gene, and CDR3 amino acid sequence. To compute the percentage overlap between repertoires, the number of shared unique clonotypes was divided by the size of the smaller repertoire. Repertoire richness was assessed with RTK rarefaction, the Chao1 estimator, and Recon v2.1 estimates of unobserved clonotypes. For all TCRbeta clonotypes obtained by the gDNA method from several donors, generation probabilities were computed with OLGA. In its TCRdb copy, this immuneACCESS table keeps in-frame sequences only and misses some clones. Where compared with another copy, unresolved V genes explain less than half of these, and the others have no known cause. V, J and clone size are taken as reported in that table, and D and trimming were inferred from the DNA itself. The sample yields about 580,000 clones; nearly 98% were counted once. 0.3% of the sample lies in the top ten.

Counted from cysteine to phenylalanine, this CDR3 has 14 amino acids. Only the CDR3 DNA is retained, 42 bases long and in frame from the first base. The germline V gene encodes CDR1 SGHRS and CDR2 YFSETQ. The V and J ends are trimmed by 0 bases and 5 bases, leaving 11 bases between them. Results and caveats for the whole study, not just this receptor: Because the study included a small number of donors, the genetic and exposure-history diversity represented was limited. Larger estimated clonotype richness was generally found for naive subsets than for memory subsets. Clonotypes shared by all four sorted-subset donors showed higher generation probabilities than non-shared clonotypes. Pairwise subsampling led to the expectation that sequencing depth would affect the degree of clonotype sharing among donors. Sharing across a few donors was observed for roughly 5% of naive CD4, over 3% of naive CD8, 2% to 2.5% of memory CD4, and roughly 0.4% of memory CD8 clonotypes. Incomplete sequencing was indicated by rarefaction of sorted-subset datasets, despite the large sequencing depth. Sampling was limited to blood, and TCR repertoires in tissue likely differ from TCR repertoires in blood.

The clonotype originates from a man aged 25-40 years in good health. The rearranged segments are TRBV5-1 and TRBJ1-1; confidence is insufficient to name the D gene. The sample consisted of naive CD8+ T cells sorted from blood. In the paper's terms, the cell subset or site label means: CD45RA+CCR7+. The CDR3 in this case is CASSLALGGTEAFF. The DNA reads as follows: TGCGCCAGCAGCTTGGCCCTAGGAGGGACTGAAGCTTTCTTT.